Listed here is a single T cell receptor (beta chain). Only in-frame clones appear in the TCRdb table, and some are missing; sequencing was by immunoSEQ multiplex PCR. Here the sample spans tens of thousands of clones, roughly 90% being singletons. Germline CDR1 is SGHRS and CDR2 is YFSETQ. CDR3 length: 14 amino acids. V gave up 0 bases and J gave up 3 bases, with 10 bases separating them. This record belongs to a study of blood T cell repertoires in COVID-19. On the study more broadly: Sources were T cells, B-cell-depleted T cells, or PBMCs; the material itself was cDNA or gDNA.

The receptor was isolated from a middle-aged man with COVID-19, enrolled during active disease. The sample consisted of peripheral blood. This chain links TRBV5-1 with TRBJ2-7; no clear D gene. The CDR3 loop is CASSLEPYSYEQYF. As DNA, the CDR3 is TGCGCCAGCAGCTTGGAACCGTACAGCTACGAGCAGTACTTC.